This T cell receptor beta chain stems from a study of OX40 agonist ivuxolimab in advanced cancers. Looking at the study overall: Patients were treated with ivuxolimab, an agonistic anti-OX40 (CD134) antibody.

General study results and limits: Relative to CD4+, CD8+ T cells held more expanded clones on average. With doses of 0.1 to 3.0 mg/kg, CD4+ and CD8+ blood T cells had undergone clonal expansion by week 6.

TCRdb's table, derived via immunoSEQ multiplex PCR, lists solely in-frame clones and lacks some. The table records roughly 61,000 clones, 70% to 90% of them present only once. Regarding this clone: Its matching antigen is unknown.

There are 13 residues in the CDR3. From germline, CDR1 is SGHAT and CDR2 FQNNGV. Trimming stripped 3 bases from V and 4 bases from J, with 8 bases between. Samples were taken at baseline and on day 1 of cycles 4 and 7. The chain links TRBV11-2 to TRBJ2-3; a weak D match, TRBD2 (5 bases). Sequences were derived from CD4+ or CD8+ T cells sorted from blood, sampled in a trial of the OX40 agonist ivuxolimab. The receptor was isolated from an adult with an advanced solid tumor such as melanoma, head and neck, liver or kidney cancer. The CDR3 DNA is TGTGCCAGCAGCTTTGGGAGTTCAGATACGCAGTATTTT. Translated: CASSFGSSDTQYF.